This TCR beta chain was profiled in a study of blood T cell repertoires in COVID-19. At the level of the study: T cells, B-cell-depleted T cells, or PBMCs provided the cDNA or gDNA that served as material.

Study processing details: Reference gene primer amplification yielded estimated nucleated cell counts. Generated by immunoSEQ multiplex PCR, the TCRdb table keeps only in-frame clones and is missing some. From that table come the V and J calls and clone size; the DNA was used to work out D and trimming. Found here are 90,000 to 130,000 clones, about 70% of them singletons; the top ten hold 7.6%. This CDR3 is 15 amino acids long. Unmatched junction bases numbered 13, after V lost 6 bases and J lost 6 bases. The germline V gene has CDR1 LNHDA and CDR2 SQIVND (reference sequence). The chain recombines TRBV19 with TRBJ2-7; TRBD1 matches at 8 bases. The source of this sequence is a woman aged 55-69 years with acute or convalescent COVID-19. The sequencing input was peripheral blood. The CDR3 loop is CASSRLQGAPVEQYF. CDR3 bases: TGTGCCAGTAGCCGGCTCCAGGGGGCGCCGGTCGAGCAGTACTTC.